The 4 T cell receptor beta chains in this list originate from one sample, sequenced in a study of control samples from healthy donors and cancer patients. This table comes from immunoSEQ multiplex PCR, and its TCRdb copy is limited to in-frame clones, with some not included. In the table there are approximately 230,000 clones, roughly 87% of which are singletons. The sequenced sample consisted of PBMCs. Receptor source: a woman in her fifties or sixties with lung cancer.

The CDR3 region is CASSHGTGDEKLFF. CDR3 coding DNA: TGTGCCAGCAGCCACGGGACAGGGGACGAAAAACTGTTTTTT. This chain links TRBV3-1 (or the pseudogene TRBV3-2) with TRBJ1-4; 10 bases map to TRBD1. The germline V gene encodes CDR1 LGHDT and CDR2 YNNKEL (reference sequence). The V gene end was trimmed by 3 bases and the J gene end by 8 bases; junction bases not matched to a gene: 3. CDR3 length: 14 amino acids.

The V and J genes are TRBV5-6 and TRBJ2-7; 8 bases align to TRBD1. V dropped 4 bases and J dropped 1; count of bases not matched to a gene: 4. Germline V gene data show CDR1 as SGHDT and CDR2 as YYEEEE. The CDR3 consists of 14 residues. The DNA of the CDR3 is TGTGCCAGCAGCGTGGGGACAGGTTCCTACGAGCAGTACTTC. This encodes CASSVGTGSYEQYF.

The chain carries TRBV6-1 and TRBJ1-1; D gene ambiguous. Per the germline V gene, CDR1 is MNHNS and CDR2 is SASEGT. Between the trimmed V and J ends, which lost 2 bases and 3 bases, there was a span of 4 bases. There are 12 residues in the CDR3. The CDR3 bases are TGTGCCAGCAGTGAAAGTTACACTGAAGCTTTCTTT. Residues: CASSESYTEAFF.

The rearrangement uses TRBV5-1 and TRBJ1-3; 7 bases line up with TRBD1. V trimming: 4 bases; J trimming: 1 base; junction bases outside the gene matches: 5. The CDR3 runs 15 residues. The germline CDR1 and CDR2 sequences are SGHRS and YFSETQ. The CDR3 region is CASSPGTASGNTIYF. The CDR3 DNA follows: TGCGCCAGCAGCCCGGGGACAGCATCTGGAAACACCATATATTTT. Using reference TRBV5-1 and TRBJ1-3 for the parts outside the CDR3, the full variable domain is KAGVTQTPRYLIKTRGQQVTLSCSPISGHRSVSWYQQTPGQGLQFLFEYFSETQRNKGNFPGRFSGRQFSNSRSEMNVSTLELGDSALYLCASSPGTASGNTIYFGEGSWLTVV.